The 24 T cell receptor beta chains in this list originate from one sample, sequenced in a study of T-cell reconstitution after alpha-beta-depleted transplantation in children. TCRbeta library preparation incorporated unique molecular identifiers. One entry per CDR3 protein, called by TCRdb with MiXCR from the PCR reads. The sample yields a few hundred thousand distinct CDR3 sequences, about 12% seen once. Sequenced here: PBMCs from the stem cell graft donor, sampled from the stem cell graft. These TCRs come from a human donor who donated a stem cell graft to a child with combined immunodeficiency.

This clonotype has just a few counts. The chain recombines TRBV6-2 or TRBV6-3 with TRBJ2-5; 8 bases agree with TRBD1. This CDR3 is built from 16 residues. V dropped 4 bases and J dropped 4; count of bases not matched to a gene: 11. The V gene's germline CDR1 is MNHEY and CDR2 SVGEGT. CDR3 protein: CASSSSKDRAPETQYF. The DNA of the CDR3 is TGTGCCAGCAGTTCTTCAAAGGACAGGGCCCCAGAGACCCAGTACTTC.

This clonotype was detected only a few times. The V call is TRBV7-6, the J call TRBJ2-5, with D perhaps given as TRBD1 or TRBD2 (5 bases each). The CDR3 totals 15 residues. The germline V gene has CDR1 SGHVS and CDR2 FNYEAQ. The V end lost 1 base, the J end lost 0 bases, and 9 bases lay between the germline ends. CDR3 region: CASSLVATDQETQYF. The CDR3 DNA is TGTGCCAGCAGCTTAGTAGCGACAGACCAAGAGACCCAGTACTTC.

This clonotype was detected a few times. CDR3 region: CSVARTVPPEQYF. CDR3 nucleotide sequence: TGCAGCGTTGCGCGGACAGTCCCCCCCGAGCAGTACTTC. The chain recombines TRBV29-1 with TRBJ2-7, with a tentative D call TRBD1 (6 bases). CDR3 length: 13 residues. Germline CDR1 SQVTM, CDR2 ANQGSEA. V lost 4 bases and J 6 bases, leaving 16 bases between the germline ends.

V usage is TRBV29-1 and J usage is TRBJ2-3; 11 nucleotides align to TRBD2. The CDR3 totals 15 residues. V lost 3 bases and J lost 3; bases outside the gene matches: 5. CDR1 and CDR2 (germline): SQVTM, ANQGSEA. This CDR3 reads CSVERLAGGTDTQYF. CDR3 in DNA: TGCAGCGTTGAGAGGCTAGCGGGGGGAACAGATACGCAGTATTTT.

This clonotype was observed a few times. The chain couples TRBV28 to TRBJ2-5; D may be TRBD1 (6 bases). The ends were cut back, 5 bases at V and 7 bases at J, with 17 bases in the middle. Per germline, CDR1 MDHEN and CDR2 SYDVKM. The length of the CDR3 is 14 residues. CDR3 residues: CASSTDRRLGTQYF. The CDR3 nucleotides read TGTGCCAGCAGTACAGACAGGCGCCTAGGGACCCAGTACTTC.

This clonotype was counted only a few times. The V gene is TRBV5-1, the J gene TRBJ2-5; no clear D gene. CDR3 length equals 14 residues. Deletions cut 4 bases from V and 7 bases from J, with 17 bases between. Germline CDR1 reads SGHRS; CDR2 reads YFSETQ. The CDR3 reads CASSGPSPAVTQYF. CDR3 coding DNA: TGCGCCAGCAGCGGACCCAGTCCGGCGGTGACCCAGTACTTC. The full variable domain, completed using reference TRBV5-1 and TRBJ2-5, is KAGVTQTPRYLIKTRGQQVTLSCSPISGHRSVSWYQQTPGQGLQFLFEYFSETQRNKGNFPGRFSGRQFSNSRSEMNVSTLELGDSALYLCASSGPSPAVTQYFGPGTRLLVL.

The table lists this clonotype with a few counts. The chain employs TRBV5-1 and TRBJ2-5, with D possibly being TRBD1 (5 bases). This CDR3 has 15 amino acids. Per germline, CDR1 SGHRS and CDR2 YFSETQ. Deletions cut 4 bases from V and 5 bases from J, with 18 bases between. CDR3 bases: TGCGCCAGCAGCCCCCGTCTAGGGGCCGGGGAGACCCAGTACTTC. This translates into CASSPRLGAGETQYF.

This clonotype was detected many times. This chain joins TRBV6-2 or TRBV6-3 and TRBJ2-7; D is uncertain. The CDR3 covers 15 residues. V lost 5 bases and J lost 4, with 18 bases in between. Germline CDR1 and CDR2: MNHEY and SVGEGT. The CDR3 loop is CASSKPRLDHYEQYF. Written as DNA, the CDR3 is TGTGCCAGCAGTAAGCCGAGGTTGGACCATTACGAGCAGTACTTC.

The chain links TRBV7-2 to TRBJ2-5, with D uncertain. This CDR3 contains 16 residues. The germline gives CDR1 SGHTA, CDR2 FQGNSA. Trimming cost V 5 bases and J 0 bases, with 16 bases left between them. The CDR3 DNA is TGTGCCAGCAGCCCGCCGGACCGATCGTACCAAGAGACCCAGTACTTC. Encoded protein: CASSPPDRSYQETQYF. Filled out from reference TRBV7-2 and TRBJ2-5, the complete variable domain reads GAGVSQSPSNKVTEKGKDVELRCDPISGHTALYWYRQSLGQGLEFLIYFQGNSAPDKSGLPSDRFSAERTGGSVSTLTIQRTQQEDSAVYLCASSPPDRSYQETQYFGPGTRLLVL.

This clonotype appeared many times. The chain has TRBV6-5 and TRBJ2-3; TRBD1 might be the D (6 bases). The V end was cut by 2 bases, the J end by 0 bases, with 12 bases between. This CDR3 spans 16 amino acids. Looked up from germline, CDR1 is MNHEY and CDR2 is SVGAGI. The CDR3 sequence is CASSYLQQGSTDTQYF. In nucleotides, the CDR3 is TGTGCCAGCAGTTACCTCCAACAGGGTAGCACAGATACGCAGTATTTT.

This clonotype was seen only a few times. The CDR3 sequence: CASSPMWGSYNSPLHF. The CDR3, as DNA: TGTGCCAGCAGCCCCATGTGGGGAAGTTATAATTCACCCCTCCACTTT. This rearrangement joins TRBV9 to TRBJ1-6; no definite D call. The germline gives CDR1 SGDLS, CDR2 YYNGEE. This CDR3 region has 16 residues. V lost 4 bases to trimming and J lost 4 bases, with 15 bases between them.

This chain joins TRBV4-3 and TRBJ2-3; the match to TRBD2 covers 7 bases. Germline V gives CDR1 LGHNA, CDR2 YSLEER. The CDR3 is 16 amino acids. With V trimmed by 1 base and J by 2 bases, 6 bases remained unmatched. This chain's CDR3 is CASSQAGGRTTDTQYF. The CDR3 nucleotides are TGCGCCAGCAGCCAAGCCGGGGGGAGGACCACAGATACGCAGTATTTT.

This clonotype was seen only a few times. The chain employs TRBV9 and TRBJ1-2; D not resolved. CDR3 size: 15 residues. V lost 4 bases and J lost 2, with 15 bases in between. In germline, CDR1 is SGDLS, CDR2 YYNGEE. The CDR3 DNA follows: TGTGCCAGCAGCCTTGGGCCCGGAGGGAACTATGGCTACACCTTC. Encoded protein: CASSLGPGGNYGYTF.

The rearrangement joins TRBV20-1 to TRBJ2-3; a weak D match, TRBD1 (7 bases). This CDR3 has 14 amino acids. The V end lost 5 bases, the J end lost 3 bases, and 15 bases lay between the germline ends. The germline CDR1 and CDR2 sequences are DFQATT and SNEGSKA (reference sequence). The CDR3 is CSAALTGRTDTQYF. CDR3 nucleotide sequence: TGCAGTGCTGCACTGACAGGGAGGACAGATACGCAGTATTTT.

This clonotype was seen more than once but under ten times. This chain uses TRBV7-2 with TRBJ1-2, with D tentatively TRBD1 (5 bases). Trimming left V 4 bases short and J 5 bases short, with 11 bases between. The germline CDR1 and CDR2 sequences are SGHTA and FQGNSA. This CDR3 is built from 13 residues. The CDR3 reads CASSSGANYGYTF. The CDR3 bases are TGTGCCAGCAGCTCCGGGGCAAATTATGGCTACACCTTC.

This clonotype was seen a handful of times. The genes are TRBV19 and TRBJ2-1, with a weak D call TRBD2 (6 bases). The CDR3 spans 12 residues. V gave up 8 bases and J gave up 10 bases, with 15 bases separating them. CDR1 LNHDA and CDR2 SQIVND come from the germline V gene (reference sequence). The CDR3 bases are TGTGCCAGTGGATGGGACTCCTCAGAGCAGTTCTTC. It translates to CASGWDSSEQFF. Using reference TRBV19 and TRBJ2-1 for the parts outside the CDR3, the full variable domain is DGGITQSPKYLFRKEGQNVTLSCEQNLNHDAMYWYRQDPGQGLRLIYYSQIVNDFQKGDIAEGYSVSREKKESFPLTVTSAQKNPTAFYLCASGWDSSEQFFGPGTRLTVL.

The CDR3: CASSPWPTEGYTF. The CDR3 DNA is TGTGCCAGCAGCCCTTGGCCCACGGAGGGCTACACCTTC. V gene TRBV12-3 or TRBV12-4 combines with J gene TRBJ1-2; no clear D. CDR3 size: 13 residues. V gave up 6 bases and J gave up 8 bases, with 16 bases separating them.

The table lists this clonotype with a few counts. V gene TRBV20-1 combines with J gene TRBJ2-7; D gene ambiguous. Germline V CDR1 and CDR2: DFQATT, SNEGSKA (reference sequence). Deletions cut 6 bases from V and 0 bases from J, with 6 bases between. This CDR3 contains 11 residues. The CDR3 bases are TGCAGTGCGACCTCCTCCTACGAGCAGTACTTC. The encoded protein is CSATSSYEQYF.

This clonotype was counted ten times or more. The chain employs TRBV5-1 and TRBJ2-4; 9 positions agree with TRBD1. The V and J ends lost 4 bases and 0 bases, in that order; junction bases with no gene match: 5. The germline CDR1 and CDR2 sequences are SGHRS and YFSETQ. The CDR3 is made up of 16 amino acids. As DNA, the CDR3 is TGCGCCAGCAGCGACCGGGACAGGGTAGCCAAAAACATTCAGTACTTC. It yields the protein CASSDRDRVAKNIQYF.

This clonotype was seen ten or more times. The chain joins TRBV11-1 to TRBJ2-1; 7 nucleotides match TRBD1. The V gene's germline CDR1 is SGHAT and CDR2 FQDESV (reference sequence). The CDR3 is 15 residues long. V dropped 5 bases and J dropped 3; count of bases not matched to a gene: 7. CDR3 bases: TGTGCCAGCAGCGATAGGACAGGACTCTACAATGAGCAGTTCTTC. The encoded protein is CASSDRTGLYNEQFF.

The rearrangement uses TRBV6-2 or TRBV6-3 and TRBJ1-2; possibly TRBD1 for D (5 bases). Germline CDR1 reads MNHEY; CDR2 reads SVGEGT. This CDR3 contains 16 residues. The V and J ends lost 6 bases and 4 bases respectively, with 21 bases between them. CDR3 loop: CASSGSLGVRGYGYTF. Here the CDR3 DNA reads TGTGCCAGCAGCGGGTCACTTGGAGTGAGGGGCTATGGCTACACCTTC.

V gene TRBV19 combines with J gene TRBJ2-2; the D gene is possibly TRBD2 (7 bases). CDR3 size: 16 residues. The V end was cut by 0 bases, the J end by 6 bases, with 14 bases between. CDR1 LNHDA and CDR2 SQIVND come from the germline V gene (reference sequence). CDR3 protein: CASSIDRGAKAGELFF. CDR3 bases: TGTGCCAGTAGTATAGATCGGGGGGCCAAGGCCGGGGAGCTGTTTTTT.

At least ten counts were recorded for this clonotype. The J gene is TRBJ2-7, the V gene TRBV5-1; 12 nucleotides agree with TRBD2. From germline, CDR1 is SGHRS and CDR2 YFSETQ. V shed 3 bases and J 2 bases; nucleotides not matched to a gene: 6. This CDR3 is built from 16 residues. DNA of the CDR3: TGCGCCAGCAGCTACGGACTAGCGGGATTCCCCTACGAGCAGTACTTC. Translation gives CASSYGLAGFPYEQYF.

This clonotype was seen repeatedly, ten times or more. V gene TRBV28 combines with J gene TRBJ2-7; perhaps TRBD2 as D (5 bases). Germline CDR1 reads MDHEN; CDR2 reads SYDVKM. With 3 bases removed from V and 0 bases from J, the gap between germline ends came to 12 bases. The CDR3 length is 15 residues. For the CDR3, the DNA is TGTGCCAGCAGTTTGGGGTGGGAGTCCTCCTACGAGCAGTACTTC. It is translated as CASSLGWESSYEQYF. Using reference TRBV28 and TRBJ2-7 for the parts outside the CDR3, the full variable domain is DVKVTQSSRYLVKRTGEKVFLECVQDMDHENMFWYRQDPGLGLRLIYFSYDVKMKEKGDIPEGYSVSREKKERFSLILESASTNQTSMYLCASSLGWESSYEQYFGPGTRLTVT.